One sample yielded the 19 T cell receptor beta chains listed below, sequenced in a study of OX40 agonist ivuxolimab in advanced cancers. The method was immunoSEQ multiplex PCR; TCRdb's version includes in-frame clones alone and lacks a portion of them. The sample lists about 95,000 clones, about 91% occurring once. Sequences were derived from CD4+ or CD8+ T cells sorted from blood, sampled in a trial of the OX40 agonist ivuxolimab. The receptors derive from an adult with an advanced solid tumor such as melanoma, head and neck, liver or kidney cancer.

The count of this clone is one. The chain has TRBV29-1 and TRBJ2-5; possible D gene TRBD1, 6 bases. This CDR3 contains 12 residues. With 6 bases removed from V and 5 bases from J, the gap between germline ends came to 13 bases. Germline V gene sequence: CDR1 SQVTM, CDR2 ANQGSEA. The CDR3 reads CSVRQVRETQYF. CDR3 DNA: TGCAGCGTCCGACAGGTTCGGGAGACCCAGTACTTC.

The chain joins TRBV27 to TRBJ2-5, with 12 bases lining up with TRBD1. Germline values: CDR1 MNHEY, CDR2 SMNVEV (reference sequence). The CDR3 consists of 16 residues. V trimming: 5 bases; J trimming: 6 bases; junction bases outside the gene matches: 10. The CDR3 protein is CASSGGTGGLRKTQYF. CDR3 coding DNA: TGTGCCAGCAGTGGGGGGACAGGGGGCCTGAGGAAGACCCAGTACTTC.

The J gene is TRBJ1-3, the V gene TRBV7-8; D is ambiguous. Looked up from germline, CDR1 is SGHVS and CDR2 is FQNEAQ. The CDR3 loop spans 15 amino acids. V shed 1 base and J shed 0 bases, with 7 bases lying between them. CDR3 DNA sequence: TGTGCCAGCAGCTTAGGGGGTTTCTCTGGAAACACCATATATTTT. Its translation is CASSLGGFSGNTIYF.

The rearrangement links TRBV7-2 to TRBJ2-3, with D unclear. The CDR3 has 16 residues. From germline, CDR1 is SGHTA and CDR2 FQGNSA. Trimming pared 2 bases from V and 0 bases from J, leaving 12 bases between. The CDR3: CASSLNPAVSTDTQYF. CDR3 DNA: TGTGCCAGCAGCTTAAACCCCGCCGTTAGCACAGATACGCAGTATTTT.

The J gene is TRBJ2-3, the V gene TRBV28; 9 positions match TRBD1. The junction had 5 bases not matched to a gene; V was cut back by 5 bases and J by 2 bases. The CDR3 covers 15 residues. CDR1 is MDHEN and CDR2 is SYDVKM in the germline V gene. The CDR3 protein is CASSPGTGSTDTQYF. The DNA of the CDR3 is TGTGCCAGCAGTCCAGGGACAGGGTCCACAGATACGCAGTATTTT.

The V call is TRBV5-1, the J call TRBJ1-1; D call uncertain. The CDR3 covers 14 residues. Germline loops: CDR1 SGHRS, CDR2 YFSETQ. The germline V and J ends were trimmed by 2 bases and 6 bases, with 14 bases remaining between them. In DNA, the CDR3 is TGCGCCAGCAGCTTTGACCTGCCGATTGCTGAAGCTTTCTTT. Translation gives CASSFDLPIAEAFF.

This clone was observed once. This CDR3 is also generated by other DNA sequences in the sample. The chain has TRBV19 and TRBJ1-1; TRBD1 agrees at 9 bases. This CDR3 has 15 amino acids. Germline CDR1 reads LNHDA; CDR2 reads SQIVND (reference sequence). The V segment lost 3 bases and the J segment 3 bases; nucleotides outside the gene matches: 5. CDR3 sequence (DNA): TGTGCCAGTAGTATCGGACAGGGGACGGACACTGAAGCTTTCTTT. Protein product: CASSIGQGTDTEAFF.

The table lists this clone with a count of one. This rearrangement joins TRBV6-1 to TRBJ1-2, with D possibly being TRBD1 (5 bases). CDR1 is MNHNS, CDR2 SASEGT, per germline. CDR3 size: 15 residues. Trimming removed 11 bases at V and 0 bases at J, with 19 bases between. The CDR3 sequence is CASREQAATNYGYTF. The CDR3 coding sequence is TGTGCCTCCAGGGAACAGGCTGCGACTAACTATGGCTACACCTTC.

The gene calls are TRBV25-1 and TRBJ2-1, with 9 bases lining up with TRBD1. Germline CDR1 and CDR2: MGHDK and SYGVNS. This CDR3 has 13 residues. Losses at the gene ends were 6 bases for V and 8 bases for J; bases not matched to a gene: 5. Written as DNA, the CDR3 is TGTGCCAGCAGGGGGACAGGGTGGGATGAGCAGTTCTTC. Amino acid sequence: CASRGTGWDEQFF.

The CDR3: CASTPGSSGNTIYF. CDR3 sequence (DNA): TGTGCCAGCACCCCCGGATCTTCTGGAAACACCATATATTTT. The V gene is TRBV7-9, the J gene TRBJ1-3; no firm D call. V lost 7 bases to trimming and J lost 1 base, with 11 bases between them. This CDR3 has 14 amino acids. CDR1 and CDR2 from the germline V gene are SEHNR and FQNEAQ (reference sequence).

The V call is TRBV28, the J call TRBJ2-7, with 8 positions matching TRBD2. The V gene end was trimmed by 5 bases and the J gene end by 1 base; junction bases not matched to a gene: 7. The CDR3 spans 15 residues. Germline CDR1 is MDHEN and CDR2 is SYDVKM. This CDR3 reads CASSHRTSPSYEQYF. CDR3 in DNA: TGTGCCAGCAGTCATAGGACTAGCCCTTCCTACGAGCAGTACTTC.

V is TRBV9 and J is TRBJ2-7; D possibly corresponds to TRBD1 (5 bases). Germline loops: CDR1 SGDLS, CDR2 YYNGEE. The CDR3 is 16 residues long. V was shortened by 0 bases and J by 0 bases, with 13 bases between the two germline ends. CDR3 bases: TGTGCCAGCAGCGTAGCTCCGACAGAAGTCTCCTACGAGCAGTACTTC. Encoded protein: CASSVAPTEVSYEQYF.

This clone was detected a few times. The chain uses TRBV4-1 and TRBJ1-5; D is unresolved. This CDR3 region has 15 residues. The V and J ends lost 8 bases and 0 bases respectively, with 14 bases between them. Germline loops: CDR1 MGHRA, CDR2 YSYEKL. The CDR3 loop reads CASSWQANSNQPQHF. In DNA, the CDR3 is TGCGCCAGCTCATGGCAGGCAAATAGCAATCAGCCCCAGCATTTT.

This clone was seen more than once but under ten times. The chain is built from TRBV7-2 and TRBJ1-2, with a weak D call TRBD1 (5 bases). The CDR3 length is 15 residues. Germline V lookup: CDR1 SGHTA, CDR2 FQGNSA. V dropped 5 bases and J dropped 4 bases, with 17 bases sitting between them. CDR3: CASSVNRDVSYGYTF. In DNA form, the CDR3 reads TGTGCCAGCAGCGTTAACCGGGACGTGAGCTATGGCTACACCTTC.

The chain has TRBV5-1 and TRBJ2-3, with TRBD2 matching 7 bases. The ends lost 4 bases at V and 7 bases at J; junction bases unmatched: 3. The germline gives CDR1 SGHRS, CDR2 YFSETQ. This CDR3 comprises 12 residues. This chain's CDR3 is CASSAGGNTQYF. CDR3 coding DNA: TGCGCCAGCAGCGCCGGGGGGAATACGCAGTATTTT.

This clone was picked up one time. The rearrangement links TRBV19 to TRBJ1-6; the D is unclear. The germline V gene encodes CDR1 LNHDA and CDR2 SQIVND (reference sequence). CDR3 size: 15 residues. With 5 bases removed from V and 2 bases from J, the gap between germline ends came to 10 bases. CDR3 DNA: TGTGCCAGTAGTCCCGGAGGGCCCTATAATTCACCCCTCCACTTT. It translates to CASSPGGPYNSPLHF.

V and J are TRBV6-5 and TRBJ1-2; D ambiguous. Per germline, CDR1 MNHEY and CDR2 SVGAGI. V gave up 2 bases and J gave up 5 bases, with 9 bases separating them. This CDR3 comprises 13 residues. CDR3 sequence (DNA): TGTGCCAGCAGTTACGATTACCTTTATGGCTACACCTTC. Residues: CASSYDYLYGYTF.

CDR3: CASSSGTSGFTYEQYF. The CDR3 DNA reads as TGTGCCAGCAGCTCCGGGACTAGCGGTTTTACCTACGAGCAGTACTTC. V and J are TRBV11-1 and TRBJ2-7; 11 positions agree with TRBD2. V gave up 4 bases and J gave up 2 bases; unmatched junction bases: 7. Germline V gene sequence: CDR1 SGHAT, CDR2 FQDESV (reference sequence). The CDR3 consists of 16 residues. The whole variable domain, filled in from reference TRBV11-1 and TRBJ2-7, reads EAEVAQSPRYKITEKSQAVAFWCDPISGHATLYWYRQILGQGPELLVQFQDESVVDDSQLPKDRFSAERLKGVDSTLKIQPAELGDSAMYLCASSSGTSGFTYEQYFGPGTRLTVT.

The chain has TRBV29-1 and TRBJ2-7, with 7 bases matching TRBD2. CDR1 is SQVTM and CDR2 is ANQGSEA in the germline V gene. The CDR3 length is 12 residues. Germline trimming cut 4 bases from V and 5 bases from J; bases unmatched to any gene: 5. CDR3 nucleotide sequence: TGCAGCGTTGGAGCGGGATATAACGAGCAGTACTTC. Protein sequence: CSVGAGYNEQYF.